This is a list of T cell receptor beta chains from one sample in a study of blood T cell repertoires in COVID-19. This table comes from immunoSEQ multiplex PCR, and its TCRdb copy is limited to in-frame clones, with some not included. The data hold 300,000 to 350,000 clones, with nearly 90% observed a single time. The specimen was peripheral blood. All receptors come from a middle-aged woman with COVID-19, enrolled during active disease. CDR3s include the opening cysteine and the closing phenylalanine or tryptophan. D genes are given only for firm matches. Some rows have no size entry. The others give once, few or many, or a class for an expanded clone.

J: TRBJ2-3; size: NA; V: TRBV28; D: NA; DNA: NA; CDR3: CASSSSGGWADTQYF
J: TRBJ2-7; size: NA; V: TRBV11-2; D: NA; DNA: TGTGCCAGCAGCCGCGGGGTTTCCTACGAGCAGTACTTC; CDR3: CASSRGVSYEQYF
J: TRBJ1-2; size: NA; V: TRBV10-2; D: TRBD1; DNA: TGCGCCAGCAGTTTAAAGGGACAGCCACTGGATGGCTACACCTTC; CDR3: CASSLKGQPLDGYTF
J: TRBJ1-5; size: NA; V: TRBV5-8; D: NA; DNA: TGTGCCAGCAGCTCCCCTGTAGGGGACAATCAGCCCCAGCATTTT; CDR3: CASSSPVGDNQPQHF
J: TRBJ1-5; size: NA; V: TRBV2; D: NA; DNA: TGTGCCAGCCAGACGGGGGGTAGCAATCAGCCCCAGCATTTT; CDR3: CASQTGGSNQPQHF
J: TRBJ1-4; size: NA; V: TRBV7-9; D: NA; DNA: TGTGCCAGCAGCTTACCCGTCGCAGGGGAAAAACTGTTTTTT; CDR3: CASSLPVAGEKLFF
J: TRBJ2-1; size: NA; V: TRBV21-1; D: NA; DNA: TGTGCCAGCAGCAACATCCTGACTAGCGGGAGGACTCCTTTCTACAATGAGCAGTTCTTC; CDR3: CASSNILTSGRTPFYNEQFF
J: TRBJ1-2; size: NA; V: TRBV12-3/TRBV12-4; D: TRBD1; DNA: TGTGCCAGCAGCCCCGGGACAGACTATGGCTACACCTTC; CDR3: CASSPGTDYGYTF
J: TRBJ1-2; size: NA; V: TRBV28; D: TRBD1; DNA: TGTGCCAGCAGCAGGGGGCTCGACTATGGCTACACCTTC; CDR3: CASSRGLDYGYTF
J: TRBJ2-2; size: NA; V: TRBV30; D: TRBD1; DNA: TGTGCCTGGAGTACAGGGGACACCGGGGAGCTGTTTTTT; CDR3: CAWSTGDTGELFF
J: TRBJ2-7; size: NA; V: TRBV19; D: TRBD2; DNA: TGTGCCAGTAGTAAGCGGATGGTAGCGGGAGGGCGCGAGCAGTACTTC; CDR3: CASSKRMVAGGREQYF
J: TRBJ1-5; size: NA; V: TRBV20-1; D: NA; DNA: TGCAGTGCAAGTCAGGTTACCAATCAGCCCCAGCATTTT; CDR3: CSASQVTNQPQHF
J: TRBJ1-1; size: NA; V: TRBV10-2; D: TRBD1; DNA: TGCGCCAGCAACGACAGGGGATCTGAAACTGAAGCTTTCTTT; CDR3: CASNDRGSETEAFF
J: TRBJ2-7; size: once; V: TRBV18; D: NA; DNA: TGTGCCAGCTCACCTCCAGGTAGGGGGACCTCCTACGAGCAGTACTTC; CDR3: CASSPPGRGTSYEQYF
J: TRBJ1-3; size: NA; V: TRBV6-6; D: NA; DNA: TGTGCCAGCAGCTCATGGGACATCTCTGGAAACACCATATATTTT; CDR3: CASSSWDISGNTIYF
J: TRBJ2-5; size: NA; V: TRBV4-3; D: TRBD2; DNA: TGCGCCAGCAGCCAACTAGCGGGAGAGACCCAGTACTTC; CDR3: CASSQLAGETQYF
J: TRBJ1-1; size: NA; V: TRBV3-1/TRBV3-2; D: TRBD1; DNA: TGTGCCAGCAGCCAAATAGACAGGGTGACTGAAGCTTTCTTT; CDR3: CASSQIDRVTEAFF
J: TRBJ1-1; size: NA; V: TRBV7-9; D: NA; DNA: TGTGCCAGCAGCCGGCCGGGGTCCTGGAGGGGAGCTTTCTTT; CDR3: CASSRPGSWRGAFF
J: TRBJ1-5; size: few; V: TRBV30; D: TRBD1; DNA: TGTGCCTGGAGTTTGACTGGGACAGGTAACCAGCCCCAGCATTTT; CDR3: CAWSLTGTGNQPQHF
J: TRBJ1-6; size: NA; V: TRBV12-3/TRBV12-4; D: NA; DNA: TGTGCCAGCAGTTTTCGGTCTTCACCCCTCCACTTT; CDR3: CASSFRSSPLHF
J: TRBJ2-3; size: NA; V: TRBV7-2; D: TRBD2; DNA: TGTGCCAGCAGGCGGCAGCCAACTAGCGGGAGAACCCTAGATACGCAGTATTTT; CDR3: CASRRQPTSGRTLDTQYF
J: TRBJ1-2; size: NA; V: TRBV28; D: TRBD1; DNA: TGTGCCAGCAGTGTAACAGGGGTTTCTGGCTACACCTTC; CDR3: CASSVTGVSGYTF
J: TRBJ2-5; size: NA; V: TRBV7-9; D: TRBD1; DNA: TGTGCCAGCAGCTGGGGGACAGCCCAAGAGACCCAGTACTTC; CDR3: CASSWGTAQETQYF
J: TRBJ1-6; size: NA; V: TRBV5-1; D: NA; DNA: TGCGCCAGCGGACCGACAACTAGGGATTCACCCCTCCACTTT; CDR3: CASGPTTRDSPLHF
J: TRBJ1-6; size: NA; V: TRBV10-3; D: NA; DNA: TGTGCCAGCAGGGACTCTAATTCACCCCTCCACTTT; CDR3: CASRDSNSPLHF
J: TRBJ1-1; size: NA; V: TRBV19; D: TRBD1; DNA: TGTGCCAGTAGTATACTAGGACAGGGAAGTGAAGCTTTCTTT; CDR3: CASSILGQGSEAFF
J: TRBJ2-3; size: NA; V: TRBV24-1; D: TRBD2; DNA: TGTGCCACCTCATCTAGCGGGATGGCAGATACGCAGTATTTT; CDR3: CATSSSGMADTQYF
J: TRBJ1-5; size: NA; V: TRBV19; D: NA; DNA: TGTGCCAGTAGTAGACGACAGGCAGGGCAGCCCCAGCATTTT; CDR3: CASSRRQAGQPQHF
J: TRBJ2-1; size: NA; V: TRBV7-2; D: TRBD2; DNA: TGTGCCAGCAGCTGGAATAGCGGGAGTGTCTCCTACAATGAGCAGTTCTTC; CDR3: CASSWNSGSVSYNEQFF
J: TRBJ2-5; size: once; V: TRBV2; D: TRBD2; DNA: TGTGCCAGCAGTGCCAGTGGGGGGGGTGAGACCCAGTACTTC; CDR3: CASSASGGGETQYF
J: TRBJ1-2; size: NA; V: TRBV4-3; D: TRBD1; DNA: TGCGCCAGCGGCGACAGGGGACTTAACTATGGCTACACCTTC; CDR3: CASGDRGLNYGYTF
J: TRBJ1-6; size: few; V: TRBV6-5; D: NA; DNA: TGTGCCAGCAGTTATATCGAACAGTCAGGATCACCCCTCCACTTT; CDR3: CASSYIEQSGSPLHF
J: TRBJ2-5; size: NA; V: TRBV27; D: TRBD1; DNA: TGTGCCAGCGGACGACAGGGGGTGGGAGAGACCCAGTACTTC; CDR3: CASGRQGVGETQYF
J: TRBJ2-3; size: NA; V: TRBV4-1; D: TRBD2; DNA: TGCGCCAGCAGCGGACCGGGACTAGCGGGAGGGCCCAACACAGATACGCAGTATTTT; CDR3: CASSGPGLAGGPNTDTQYF
J: TRBJ2-7; size: NA; V: TRBV4-3; D: NA; DNA: TGCGCCAGCAGCCAGGAACTAGCCATATATTCCAGCGAGCAGTACTTC; CDR3: CASSQELAIYSSEQYF
J: TRBJ1-1; size: NA; V: TRBV29-1; D: TRBD1; DNA: TGCAGCGCGAACAGGGGCGCGGGCACTGAAGCTTTCTTT; CDR3: CSANRGAGTEAFF
J: TRBJ2-1; size: NA; V: TRBV4-3; D: TRBD1; DNA: TGCGCCAGCAGCTGGACAGGGGGCAGGGCTAGCCCGTACAATGAGCAGTTCTTC; CDR3: CASSWTGGRASPYNEQFF
J: TRBJ1-2; size: once; V: TRBV28; D: NA; DNA: TGTGCCAGCAGTAACACGGGGGACTATGGCTACACCTTC; CDR3: CASSNTGDYGYTF
J: TRBJ2-5; size: NA; V: TRBV27; D: NA; DNA: TGTGCCAGCAGTTTTCTGCCGGGTGAGACCCAGTACTTC; CDR3: CASSFLPGETQYF
J: TRBJ1-2; size: NA; V: TRBV4-3; D: TRBD1; DNA: TGCGCCAGCAGCCAAGATTCGGACAGGGGAGGTAACTATGGCTACACCTTC; CDR3: CASSQDSDRGGNYGYTF
J: TRBJ2-7; size: NA; V: TRBV11-2; D: TRBD1; DNA: TGTGCCAGCAGCCCCGCAGGGGGCAGTTACTACGAGCAGTACTTC; CDR3: CASSPAGGSYYEQYF
J: TRBJ1-5; size: NA; V: TRBV6-5; D: TRBD1; DNA: TGTGCCAGCAGCCGGGACAGGGTGCCCAATCAGCCCCAGCATTTT; CDR3: CASSRDRVPNQPQHF
J: TRBJ1-3; size: NA; V: TRBV5-4; D: TRBD1; DNA: TGTGCCAGCAGCCCGGGACAGGGAGTAGACACCATATATTTT; CDR3: CASSPGQGVDTIYF
J: TRBJ1-6; size: NA; V: TRBV19; D: NA; DNA: TGTGCCAGTAGTATTGAAGCGGGACGGATTAATTCACCCCTCCACTTT; CDR3: CASSIEAGRINSPLHF
J: TRBJ2-7; size: NA; V: TRBV5-5; D: TRBD1; DNA: TGTGCCAGCAGTCGGGACAGTTTCTCCTACGAGCAGTACTTC; CDR3: CASSRDSFSYEQYF
J: TRBJ1-1; size: NA; V: TRBV4-1; D: NA; DNA: TGCGCCAGCACCCACTCTAATACCCCCACTGAAGCTTTCTTT; CDR3: CASTHSNTPTEAFF
J: TRBJ2-3; size: NA; V: TRBV5-6; D: NA; DNA: TGTGCCAGCAGCTCATTGGACTCAATCGGCGCAGATACGCAGTATTTT; CDR3: CASSSLDSIGADTQYF
J: TRBJ2-7; size: NA; V: TRBV7-9; D: NA; DNA: TGTGCCAGCAGCTCTCCTCTCGGAACCAGGGAAAACCCCTACGAGCAGTACTTC; CDR3: CASSSPLGTRENPYEQYF
J: TRBJ2-7; size: NA; V: TRBV5-1; D: NA; DNA: TGCGCCAGCAGCTTGGGGCAAGGACTAAGCGACGAGCAGTACTTC; CDR3: CASSLGQGLSDEQYF